This T cell receptor beta chain is from a study of blood T cells in healthy people across ages. This CDR3 spans 15 amino acids. The V end was cut by 4 bases, the J end by 6 bases, with 19 bases between. Germline V gene data show CDR1 as LGHDT and CDR2 as YNNKEL (reference sequence). The study's findings and limits: Diversity of TCR beta correlated strongly with naive T cell percentage. Both naive CD4+ cell counts and diversity were greater in long-lived donors than in aged donors.

Through a sample-barcoded 5' primer and a J-beta primer mix, a second PCR was run for 7 to 11 cycles. MiXCR, run by TCRdb on the 5' RACE reads, gives a single entry per CDR3 protein. The table includes roughly 1.7 million distinct CDR3 sequences, about 31% detected once. This clonotype was found a few times. The antigen is unknown. Sequencing was done on a sample of blood. This receptor was identified in a woman between 25 and 40 years old in good health. The chain links TRBV3-1 to TRBJ2-7; D gene unclear. As DNA, the CDR3 is TGTGCCAGCAGCCCCTCCGGATATAATCATCCCGAGCAGTACTTC. This translates into CASSPSGYNHPEQYF.